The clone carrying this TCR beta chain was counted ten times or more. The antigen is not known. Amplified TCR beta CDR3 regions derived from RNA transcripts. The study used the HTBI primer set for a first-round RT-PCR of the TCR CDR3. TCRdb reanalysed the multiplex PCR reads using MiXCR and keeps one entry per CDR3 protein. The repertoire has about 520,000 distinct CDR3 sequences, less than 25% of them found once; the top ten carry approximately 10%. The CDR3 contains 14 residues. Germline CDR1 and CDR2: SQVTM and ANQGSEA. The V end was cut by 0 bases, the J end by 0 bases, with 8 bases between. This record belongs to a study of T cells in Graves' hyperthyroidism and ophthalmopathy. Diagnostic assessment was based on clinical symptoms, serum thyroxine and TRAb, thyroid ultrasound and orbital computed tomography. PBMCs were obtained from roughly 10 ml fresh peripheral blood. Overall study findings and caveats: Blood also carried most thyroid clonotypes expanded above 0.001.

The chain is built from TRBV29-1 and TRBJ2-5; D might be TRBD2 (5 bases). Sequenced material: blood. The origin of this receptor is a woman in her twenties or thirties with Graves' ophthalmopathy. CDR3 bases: TGCAGCGTTGAAGATCTCGGGAACCAAGAGACCCAGTACTTC. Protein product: CSVEDLGNQETQYF.